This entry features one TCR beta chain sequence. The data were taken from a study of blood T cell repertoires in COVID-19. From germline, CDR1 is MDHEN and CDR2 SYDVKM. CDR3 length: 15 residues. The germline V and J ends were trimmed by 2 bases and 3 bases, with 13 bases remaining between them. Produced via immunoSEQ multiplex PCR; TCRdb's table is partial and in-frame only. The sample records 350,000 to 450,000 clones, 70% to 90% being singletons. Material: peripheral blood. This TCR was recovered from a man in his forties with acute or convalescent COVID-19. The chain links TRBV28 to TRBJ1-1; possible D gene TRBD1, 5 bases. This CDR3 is CASSLGGDSDTEAFF. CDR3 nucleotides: TGTGCCAGCAGTTTAGGAGGGGATTCGGACACTGAAGCTTTCTTT.